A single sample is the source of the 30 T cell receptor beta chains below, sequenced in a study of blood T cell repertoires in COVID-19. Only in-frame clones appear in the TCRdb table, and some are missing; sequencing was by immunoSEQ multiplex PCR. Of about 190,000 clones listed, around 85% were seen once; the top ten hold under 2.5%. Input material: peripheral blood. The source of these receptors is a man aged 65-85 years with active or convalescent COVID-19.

CDR3 in amino acids: CSASEAATYNEQFF. The CDR3 DNA follows: TGCAGTGCTAGTGAGGCGGCTACCTACAATGAGCAGTTCTTC. This chain uses TRBV20-1 with TRBJ2-1; no clear D. Trimming removed 3 bases from V and 2 bases from J, with 11 bases in between. CDR3 length: 14 residues. Germline CDR1 and CDR2: DFQATT and SNEGSKA (reference sequence).

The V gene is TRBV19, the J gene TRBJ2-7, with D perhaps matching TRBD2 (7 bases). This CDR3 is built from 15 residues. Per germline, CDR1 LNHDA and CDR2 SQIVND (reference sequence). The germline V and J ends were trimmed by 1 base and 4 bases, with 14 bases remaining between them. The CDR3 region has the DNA TGTGCCAGTAGTATAGTCGCGGGGGCGCTTTACGAGCAGTACTTC. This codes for CASSIVAGALYEQYF.

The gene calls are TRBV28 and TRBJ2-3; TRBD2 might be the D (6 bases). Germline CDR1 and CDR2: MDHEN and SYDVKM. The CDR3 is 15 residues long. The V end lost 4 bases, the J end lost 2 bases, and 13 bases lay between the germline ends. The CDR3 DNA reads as TGTGCCAGCAGTTCTGTGTGGGAGGCCACAGATACGCAGTATTTT. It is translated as CASSSVWEATDTQYF.

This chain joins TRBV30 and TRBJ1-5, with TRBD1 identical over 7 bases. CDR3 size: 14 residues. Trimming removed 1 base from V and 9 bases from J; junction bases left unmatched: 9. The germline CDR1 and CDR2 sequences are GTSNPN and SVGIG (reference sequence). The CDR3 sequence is CAWSDLTGRTPQHF. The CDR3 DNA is TGTGCCTGGAGTGACCTGACAGGGAGGACGCCCCAGCATTTT. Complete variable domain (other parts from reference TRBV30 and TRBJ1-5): SQTIHQWPATLVQPVGSPLSLECTVEGTSNPNLYWYRQAAGRGLQLLFYSVGIGQISSEVPQNLSASRPQDRQFILSSKKLLLSDSGFYLCAWSDLTGRTPQHFGDGTRLSIL.

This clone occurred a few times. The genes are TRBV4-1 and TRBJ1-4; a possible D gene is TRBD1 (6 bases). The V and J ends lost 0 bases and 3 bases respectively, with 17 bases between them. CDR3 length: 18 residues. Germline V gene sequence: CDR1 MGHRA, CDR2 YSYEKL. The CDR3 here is CASSQESTGNFANEKLFF. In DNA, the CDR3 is TGCGCCAGCAGCCAAGAATCTACAGGGAACTTCGCTAATGAAAAACTGTTTTTT.

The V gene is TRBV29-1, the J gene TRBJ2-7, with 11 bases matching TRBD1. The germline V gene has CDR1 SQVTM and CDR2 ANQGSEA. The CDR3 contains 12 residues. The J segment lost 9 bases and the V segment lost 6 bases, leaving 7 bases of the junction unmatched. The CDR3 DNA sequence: TGCAGCGTGGGGACAGGGGGGGGCTGGCAGTACTTC. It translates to CSVGTGGGWQYF.

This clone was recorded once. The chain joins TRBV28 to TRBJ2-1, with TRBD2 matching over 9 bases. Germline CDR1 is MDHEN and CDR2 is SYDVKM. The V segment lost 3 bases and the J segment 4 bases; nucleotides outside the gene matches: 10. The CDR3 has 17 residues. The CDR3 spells CASSFTSGLAGYNEQFF. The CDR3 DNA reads TGTGCCAGCAGTTTTACTAGCGGGCTCGCGGGATACAATGAGCAGTTCTTC.

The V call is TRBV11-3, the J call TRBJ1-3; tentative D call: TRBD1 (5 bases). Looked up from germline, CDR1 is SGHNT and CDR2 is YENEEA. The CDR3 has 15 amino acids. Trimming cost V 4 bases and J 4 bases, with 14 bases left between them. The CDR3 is CASSSATDEGNTIYF. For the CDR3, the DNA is TGTGCCAGCAGCTCCGCGACAGATGAAGGAAACACCATATATTTT.

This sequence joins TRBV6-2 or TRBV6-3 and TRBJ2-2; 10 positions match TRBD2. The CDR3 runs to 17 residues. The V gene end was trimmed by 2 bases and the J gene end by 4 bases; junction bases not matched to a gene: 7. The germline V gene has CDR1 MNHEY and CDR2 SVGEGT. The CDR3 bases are TGTGCCAGCAGTTACAGTGTTCTAGCGGGAGCCACCGGGGAGCTGTTTTTT. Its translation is CASSYSVLAGATGELFF.

CDR3 coding DNA: TGTGCCATCCCCCCACCGCGGGGTCTCTGGTCGGACGTTGAAGCTTTCTTT. Translated, it gives CAIPPPRGLWSDVEAFF. The chain is built from TRBV11-2 and TRBJ1-1, with no clear D. The germline gives CDR1 SGHAT, CDR2 FQNNGV. The CDR3 covers 17 residues. With 10 bases removed from V and 7 bases from J, the gap between germline ends came to 31 bases.

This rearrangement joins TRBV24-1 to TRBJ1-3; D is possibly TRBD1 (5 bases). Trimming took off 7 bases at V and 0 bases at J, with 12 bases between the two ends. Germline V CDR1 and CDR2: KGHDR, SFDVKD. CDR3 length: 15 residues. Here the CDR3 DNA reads TGTGCCACCAGCGACAGCGCATTCTCTGGAAACACCATATATTTT. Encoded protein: CATSDSAFSGNTIYF.

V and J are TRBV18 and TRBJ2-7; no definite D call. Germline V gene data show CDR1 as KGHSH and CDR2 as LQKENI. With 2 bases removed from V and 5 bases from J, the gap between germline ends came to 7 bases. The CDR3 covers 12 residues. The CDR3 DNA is TGTGCCAGCTCACCAAGTACTGACGAGCAGTACTTC. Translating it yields CASSPSTDEQYF.

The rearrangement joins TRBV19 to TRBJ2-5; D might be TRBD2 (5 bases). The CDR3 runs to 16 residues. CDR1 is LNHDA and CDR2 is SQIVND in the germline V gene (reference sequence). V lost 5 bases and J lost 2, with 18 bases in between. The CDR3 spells CASSLTRFRGQETQYF. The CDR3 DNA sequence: TGTGCCAGTAGTCTTACTAGGTTCCGGGGACAAGAGACCCAGTACTTC.

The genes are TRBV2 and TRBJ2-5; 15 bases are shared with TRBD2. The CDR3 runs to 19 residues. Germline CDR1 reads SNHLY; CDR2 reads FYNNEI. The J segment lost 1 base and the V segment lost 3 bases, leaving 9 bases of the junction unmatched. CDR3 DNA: TGTGCCAGCAGTGATCGGGGACTAGCGGGGGGTACACTCCAAGAGACCCAGTACTTC. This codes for CASSDRGLAGGTLQETQYF.

CDR3 sequence: CASSDLWDSKNNEQFF. Here the CDR3 DNA reads TGTGCCAGCAGTGATCTTTGGGACAGTAAAAACAATGAGCAGTTCTTC. This chain joins TRBV2 and TRBJ2-1, with 7 bases matching TRBD1. V trimming: 3 bases; J trimming: 5 bases; junction bases outside the gene matches: 10. CDR1 is SNHLY and CDR2 is FYNNEI in the germline V gene. This CDR3 contains 16 residues.

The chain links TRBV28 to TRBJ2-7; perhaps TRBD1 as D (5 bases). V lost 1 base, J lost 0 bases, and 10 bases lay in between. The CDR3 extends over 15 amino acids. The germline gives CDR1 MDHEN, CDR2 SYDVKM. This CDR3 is CASSLSRAFSYEQYF. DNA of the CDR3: TGTGCCAGCAGTTTATCCAGGGCCTTCTCCTACGAGCAGTACTTC.

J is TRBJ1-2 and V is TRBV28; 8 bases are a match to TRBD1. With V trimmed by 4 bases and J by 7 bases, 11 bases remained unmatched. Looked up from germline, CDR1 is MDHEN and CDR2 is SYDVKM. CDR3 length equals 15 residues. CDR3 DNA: TGTGCCAGCAGTTCCTCGCAGGGGGCTGGCGGTGGCTACACCTTC. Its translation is CASSSSQGAGGGYTF.

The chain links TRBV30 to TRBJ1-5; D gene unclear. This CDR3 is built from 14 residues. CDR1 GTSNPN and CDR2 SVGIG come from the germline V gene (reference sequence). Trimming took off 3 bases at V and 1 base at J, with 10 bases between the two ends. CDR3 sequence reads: CAWRAPGSNQPQHF. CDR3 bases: TGTGCCTGGAGGGCACCCGGGAGCAATCAGCCCCAGCATTTT.

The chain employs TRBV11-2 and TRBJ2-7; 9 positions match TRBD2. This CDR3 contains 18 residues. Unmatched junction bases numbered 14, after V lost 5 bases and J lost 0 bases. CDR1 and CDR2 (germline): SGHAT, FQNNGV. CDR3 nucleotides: TGTGCCAGCAGCCCGAGGGTGGGTAGCGGGGGTCCCTCCTACGAGCAGTACTTC. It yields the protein CASSPRVGSGGPSYEQYF.

The CDR3 DNA reads as TGCGCCAGCAGCTTGACAACAGGGGCCTACGAGCAGTACTTC. It codes for CASSLTTGAYEQYF. V usage is TRBV5-1 and J usage is TRBJ2-7; 7 nucleotides match TRBD1. The CDR3 totals 14 residues. V trimming: 1 base; J trimming: 2 bases; junction bases outside the gene matches: 3. Germline assignment: CDR1 SGHRS and CDR2 YFSETQ.

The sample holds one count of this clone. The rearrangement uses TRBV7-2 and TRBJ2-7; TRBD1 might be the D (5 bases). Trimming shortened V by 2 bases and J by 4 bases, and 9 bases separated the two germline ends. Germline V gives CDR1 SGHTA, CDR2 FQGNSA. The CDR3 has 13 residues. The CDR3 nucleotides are TGTGCCAGCAGCTTAAGACAGTTATACGAGCAGTACTTC. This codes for CASSLRQLYEQYF.

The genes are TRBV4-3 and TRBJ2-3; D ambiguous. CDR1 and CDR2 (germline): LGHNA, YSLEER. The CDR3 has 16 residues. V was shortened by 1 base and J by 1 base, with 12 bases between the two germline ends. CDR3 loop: CASSQGLGSGTDTQYF. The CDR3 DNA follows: TGCGCCAGCAGCCAAGGTTTGGGCTCGGGCACAGATACGCAGTATTTT.

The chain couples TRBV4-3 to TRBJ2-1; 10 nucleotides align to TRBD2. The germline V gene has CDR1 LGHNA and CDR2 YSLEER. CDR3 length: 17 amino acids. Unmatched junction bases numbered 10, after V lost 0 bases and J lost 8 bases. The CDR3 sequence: CASSQEAPLAGEYEQFF. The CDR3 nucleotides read TGCGCCAGCAGCCAAGAGGCCCCCCTAGCGGGAGAATATGAGCAGTTCTTC.

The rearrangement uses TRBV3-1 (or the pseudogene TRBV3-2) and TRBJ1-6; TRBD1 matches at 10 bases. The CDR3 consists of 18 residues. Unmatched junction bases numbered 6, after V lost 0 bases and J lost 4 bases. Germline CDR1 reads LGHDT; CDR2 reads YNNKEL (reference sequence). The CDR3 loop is CASSQDPWDRGYNSPLHF. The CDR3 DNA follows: TGTGCCAGCAGCCAAGACCCTTGGGACAGGGGTTATAATTCACCCCTCCACTTT.

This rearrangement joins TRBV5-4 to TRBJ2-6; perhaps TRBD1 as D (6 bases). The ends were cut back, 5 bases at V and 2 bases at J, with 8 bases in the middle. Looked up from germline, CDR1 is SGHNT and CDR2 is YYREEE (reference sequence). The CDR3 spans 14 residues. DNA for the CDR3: TGTGCCAGCAGATCAGGGGCTGGGGCCAACGTCCTGACTTTC. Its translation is CASRSGAGANVLTF.

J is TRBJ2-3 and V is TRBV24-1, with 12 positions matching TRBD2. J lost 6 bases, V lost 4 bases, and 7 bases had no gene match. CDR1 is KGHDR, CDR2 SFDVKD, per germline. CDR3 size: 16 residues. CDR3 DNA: TGTGCCACCAGTGAAGGAGGACTAGCGGGAACGGATACGCAGTATTTT. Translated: CATSEGGLAGTDTQYF.

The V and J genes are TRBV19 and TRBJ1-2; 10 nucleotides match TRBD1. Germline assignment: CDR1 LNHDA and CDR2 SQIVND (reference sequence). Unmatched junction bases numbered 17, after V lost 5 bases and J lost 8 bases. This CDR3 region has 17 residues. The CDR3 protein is CASSFTGTGAINMGYTF. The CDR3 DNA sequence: TGTGCCAGTAGTTTTACCGGGACAGGGGCGATCAATATGGGCTACACCTTC.

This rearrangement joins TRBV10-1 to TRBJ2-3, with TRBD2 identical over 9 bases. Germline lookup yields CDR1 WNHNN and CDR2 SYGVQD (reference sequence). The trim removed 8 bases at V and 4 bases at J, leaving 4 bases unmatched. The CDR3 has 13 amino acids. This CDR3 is CASAGGPADTQYF. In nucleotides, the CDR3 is TGCGCCAGCGCGGGGGGGCCTGCAGATACGCAGTATTTT.

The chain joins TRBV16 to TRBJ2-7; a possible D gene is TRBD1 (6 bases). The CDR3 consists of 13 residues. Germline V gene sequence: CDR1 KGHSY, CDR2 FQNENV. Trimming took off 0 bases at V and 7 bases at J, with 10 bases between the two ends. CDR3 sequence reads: CASSQSTRGEQYF. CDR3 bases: TGTGCCAGCAGCCAATCTACCAGGGGTGAGCAGTACTTC.

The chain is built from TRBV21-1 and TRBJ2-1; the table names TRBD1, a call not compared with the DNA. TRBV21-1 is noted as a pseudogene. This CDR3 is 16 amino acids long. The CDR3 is CASSKVGNRGKGEQFF. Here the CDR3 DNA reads TGTGCCAGCAGCAAAGTAGGGAACAGGGGAAAGGGTGAGCAGTTCTTC.